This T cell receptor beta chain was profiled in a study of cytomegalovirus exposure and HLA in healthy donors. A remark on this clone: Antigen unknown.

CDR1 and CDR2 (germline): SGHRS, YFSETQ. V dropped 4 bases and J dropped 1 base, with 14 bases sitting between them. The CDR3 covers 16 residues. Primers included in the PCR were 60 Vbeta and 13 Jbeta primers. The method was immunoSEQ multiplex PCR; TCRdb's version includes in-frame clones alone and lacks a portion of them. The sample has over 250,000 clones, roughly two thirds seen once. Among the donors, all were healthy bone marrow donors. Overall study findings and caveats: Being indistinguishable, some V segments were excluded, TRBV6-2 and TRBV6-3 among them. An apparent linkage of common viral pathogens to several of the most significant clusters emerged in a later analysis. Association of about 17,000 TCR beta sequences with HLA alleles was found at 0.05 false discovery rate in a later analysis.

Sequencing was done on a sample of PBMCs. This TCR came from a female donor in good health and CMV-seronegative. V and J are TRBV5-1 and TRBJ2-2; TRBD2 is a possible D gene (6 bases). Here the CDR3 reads CASSQGLTQNTGELFF. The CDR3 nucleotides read TGCGCCAGCAGCCAGGGACTGACTCAGAACACCGGGGAGCTGTTTTTT.